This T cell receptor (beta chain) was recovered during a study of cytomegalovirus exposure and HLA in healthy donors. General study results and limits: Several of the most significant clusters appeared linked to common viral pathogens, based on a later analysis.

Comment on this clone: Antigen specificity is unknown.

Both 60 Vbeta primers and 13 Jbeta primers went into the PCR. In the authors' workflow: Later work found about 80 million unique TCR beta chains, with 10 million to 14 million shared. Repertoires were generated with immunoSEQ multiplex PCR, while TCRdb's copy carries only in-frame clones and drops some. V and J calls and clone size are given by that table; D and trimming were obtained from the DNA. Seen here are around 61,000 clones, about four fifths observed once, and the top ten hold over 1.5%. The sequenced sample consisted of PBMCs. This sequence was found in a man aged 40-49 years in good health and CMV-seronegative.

The CDR3 is CASSLETSPLHF. In DNA, the CDR3 is TGTGCCAGCAGCTTGGAGACCTCACCCCTCCACTTT. The chain carries TRBV11-3 and TRBJ1-6; D ambiguous. Germline V gene data show CDR1 as SGHNT and CDR2 as YENEEA. V dropped 3 bases and J dropped 10 bases, with 7 bases sitting between them. This CDR3 has 12 residues.